The clone carrying this T cell receptor beta chain has just one count. Deletions cut 0 bases from V and 7 bases from J, with 10 bases between. This CDR3 contains 13 residues. CDR1 and CDR2 (germline): GTSNPN, SVGIG (reference sequence). The data belong to a study of control samples from healthy donors and cancer patients. Measured with immunoSEQ multiplex PCR; TCRdb has only the in-frame clones, and not every one. Among under 200,000 clones listed, over 95% were seen once. Material for sequencing was blood. The sequence was obtained from a woman aged 25 to 39 in good health. J is TRBJ1-5 and V is TRBV30; maybe TRBD1 (6 bases). The DNA for the CDR3 is TGTGCCTGGAGTGTGGGGGCCGGGCAGCCCCAGCATTTT. This encodes CAWSVGAGQPQHF.